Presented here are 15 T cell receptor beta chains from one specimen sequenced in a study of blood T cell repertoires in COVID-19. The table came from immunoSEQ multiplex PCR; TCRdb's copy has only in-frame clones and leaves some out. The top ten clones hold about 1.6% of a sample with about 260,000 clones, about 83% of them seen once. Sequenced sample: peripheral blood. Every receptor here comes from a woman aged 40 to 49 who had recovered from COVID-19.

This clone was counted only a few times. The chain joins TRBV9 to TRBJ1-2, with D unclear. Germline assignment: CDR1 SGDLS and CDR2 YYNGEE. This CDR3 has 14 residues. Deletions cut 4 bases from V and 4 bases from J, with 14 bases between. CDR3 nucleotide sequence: TGTGCCAGCAGCACCGAGGGCAGGCTCTATGGCTACACCTTC. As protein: CASSTEGRLYGYTF.

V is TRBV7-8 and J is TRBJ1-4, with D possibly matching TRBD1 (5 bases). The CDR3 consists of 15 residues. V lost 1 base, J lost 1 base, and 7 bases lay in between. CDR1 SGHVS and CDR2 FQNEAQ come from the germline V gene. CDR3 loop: CASSLEGQTNEKLFF. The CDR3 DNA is TGTGCCAGCAGCTTAGAAGGACAAACTAATGAAAAACTGTTTTTT.

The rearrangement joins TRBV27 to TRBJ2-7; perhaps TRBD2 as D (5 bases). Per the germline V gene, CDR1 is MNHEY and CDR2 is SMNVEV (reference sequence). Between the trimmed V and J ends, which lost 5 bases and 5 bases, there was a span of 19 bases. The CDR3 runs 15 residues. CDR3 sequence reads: CASSPQPGIRNEQYF. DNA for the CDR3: TGTGCCAGCAGTCCCCAACCGGGGATAAGAAACGAGCAGTACTTC.

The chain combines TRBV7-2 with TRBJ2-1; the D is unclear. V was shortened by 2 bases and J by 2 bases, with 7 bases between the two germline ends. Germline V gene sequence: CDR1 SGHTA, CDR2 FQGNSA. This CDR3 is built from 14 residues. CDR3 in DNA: TGTGCCAGCAGCTTACCTACCACCTACAATGAGCAGTTCTTC. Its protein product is CASSLPTTYNEQFF.

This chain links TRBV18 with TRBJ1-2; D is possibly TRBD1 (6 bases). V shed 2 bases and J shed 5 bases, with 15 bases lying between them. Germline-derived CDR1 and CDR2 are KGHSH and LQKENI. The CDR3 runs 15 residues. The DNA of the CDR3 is TGTGCCAGCTCACCAGCACCAGGGGAACTTTATGGCTACACCTTC. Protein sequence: CASSPAPGELYGYTF.

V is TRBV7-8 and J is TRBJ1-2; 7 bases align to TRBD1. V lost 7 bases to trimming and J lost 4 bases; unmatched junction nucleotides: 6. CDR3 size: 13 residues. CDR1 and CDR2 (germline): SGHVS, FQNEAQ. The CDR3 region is CASNTGVGYGYTF. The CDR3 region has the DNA TGTGCCAGCAACACAGGGGTTGGCTATGGCTACACCTTC.

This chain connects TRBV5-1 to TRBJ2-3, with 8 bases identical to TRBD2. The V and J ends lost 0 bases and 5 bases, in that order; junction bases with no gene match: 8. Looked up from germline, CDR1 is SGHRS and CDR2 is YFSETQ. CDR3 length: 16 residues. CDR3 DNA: TGCGCCAGCAGCTTGGAGCCCGGGACTAGTTTAGATACGCAGTATTTT. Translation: CASSLEPGTSLDTQYF.

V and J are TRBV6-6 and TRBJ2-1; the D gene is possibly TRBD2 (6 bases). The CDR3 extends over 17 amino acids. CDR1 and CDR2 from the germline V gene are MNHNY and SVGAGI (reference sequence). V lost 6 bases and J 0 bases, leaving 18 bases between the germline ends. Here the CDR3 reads CASSRLGGRPSYNEQFF. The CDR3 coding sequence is TGTGCCAGCAGCCGACTCGGGGGTAGACCCTCCTACAATGAGCAGTTCTTC.

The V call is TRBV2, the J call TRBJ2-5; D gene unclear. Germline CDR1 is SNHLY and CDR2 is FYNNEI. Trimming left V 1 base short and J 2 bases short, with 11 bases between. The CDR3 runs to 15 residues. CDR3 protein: CASSEDGTAQETQYF. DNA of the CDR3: TGTGCCAGCAGTGAAGATGGCACAGCTCAAGAGACCCAGTACTTC.

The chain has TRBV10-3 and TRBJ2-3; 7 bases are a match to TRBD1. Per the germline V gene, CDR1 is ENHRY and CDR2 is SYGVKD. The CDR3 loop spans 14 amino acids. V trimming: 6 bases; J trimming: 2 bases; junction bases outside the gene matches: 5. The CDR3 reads CAIRGGQLTDTQYF. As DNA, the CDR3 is TGTGCCATCAGAGGGGGACAGCTCACAGATACGCAGTATTTT.

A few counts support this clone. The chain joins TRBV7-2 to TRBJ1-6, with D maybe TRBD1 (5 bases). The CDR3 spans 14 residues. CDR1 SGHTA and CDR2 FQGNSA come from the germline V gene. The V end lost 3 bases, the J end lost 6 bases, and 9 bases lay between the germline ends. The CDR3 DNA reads TGTGCCAGCAGCTTCGGGACTGGTAATTCACCCCTCCACTTT. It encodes CASSFGTGNSPLHF.

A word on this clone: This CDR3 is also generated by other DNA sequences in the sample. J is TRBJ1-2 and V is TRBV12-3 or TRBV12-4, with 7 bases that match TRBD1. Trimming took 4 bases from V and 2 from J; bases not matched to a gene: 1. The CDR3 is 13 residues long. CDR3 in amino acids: CASSSTGNYGYTF. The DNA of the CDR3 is TGTGCCAGCAGTTCGACAGGGAACTATGGCTACACCTTC.

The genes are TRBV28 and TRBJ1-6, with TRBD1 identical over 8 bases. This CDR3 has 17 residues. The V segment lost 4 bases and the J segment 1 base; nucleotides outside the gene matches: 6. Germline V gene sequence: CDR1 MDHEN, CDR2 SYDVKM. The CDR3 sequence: CASSSGDRGSYNSPLHF. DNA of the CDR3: TGTGCCAGCAGTTCCGGAGACAGGGGATCCTATAATTCACCCCTCCACTTT.

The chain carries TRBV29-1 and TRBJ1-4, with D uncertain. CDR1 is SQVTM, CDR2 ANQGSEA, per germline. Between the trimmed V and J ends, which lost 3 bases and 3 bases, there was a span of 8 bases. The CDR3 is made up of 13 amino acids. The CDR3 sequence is CSVEEPSNEKLFF. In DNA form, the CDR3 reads TGCAGCGTTGAGGAGCCATCTAATGAAAAACTGTTTTTT.

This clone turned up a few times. The CDR3, as DNA: TGTGCCAGCAGCTCACTGGACAGAAACACTGAAGCTTTCTTT. It encodes CASSSLDRNTEAFF. The rearrangement joins TRBV7-9 to TRBJ1-1; D is perhaps TRBD1 (6 bases). Germline V CDR1 and CDR2: SEHNR, FQNEAQ (reference sequence). Trimming pared 4 bases from V and 2 bases from J, leaving 11 bases between. CDR3 length equals 14 residues.